This T cell receptor (beta chain) was captured in a study of T cells in Graves' hyperthyroidism and ophthalmopathy (dated by TCRdb to about 2019). Regarding the study in general: Peripheral blood was sampled at the time of initial diagnosis, prior to any treatment. The roughly 100 discovery patients were divided at random into training and test sets in a 7:3 ratio. The study also compared thyroid tissue and blood T-cell repertoires from five or six Graves' hyperthyroidism patients. The paper describes TCR Vbeta CDR3 sequencing of 140 or so peripheral blood samples, made up of roughly 40 ophthalmopathy patients, around 78 hyperthyroidism patients and 17 progressor patients. After sampling, hyperthyroidism patients received methimazole starting at 30 mg daily, and ophthalmopathy patients received high-dose intravenous methylprednisolone. Whether ophthalmopathy could be predicted prospectively was tested in an independent validation cohort made up of 18 to 20 hyperthyroidism patients plus 17 patients who later progressed to ophthalmopathy. A discovery cohort of about 95 patients, 43 with Graves' ophthalmopathy and about 58 with stable Graves' hyperthyroidism, was used to find distinguishing TCR V-J signatures.

Stable Graves' hyperthyroidism was defined as no progression to ophthalmopathy during 18 months of follow-up. The hyperthyroidism patients were between 18 and 65 years old and newly diagnosed, with a disease duration of less than 2 months. Exclusion was applied to patients with uncontrolled infections, other autoimmune diseases, pregnancy or lactation. Diagnoses were based on clinical symptoms, serum thyroxine and TRAb, thyroid ultrasound and orbital computed tomography. PBMCs were separated from 10 ml of fresh peripheral blood using Ficoll-Paque density gradient centrifugation. Total RNA was extracted using Trizol reagent, and RNA quality was assessed on an Agilent 2100 Bioanalyzer. The CDR3 goes from the cysteine to the phenylalanine over 15 residues. CDR3 DNA only is kept here, 45 bases in frame from base 1. CDR1 and CDR2 are read off the germline V gene as SGDLS and YYNGEE. V and J are truncated by 4 bases and 6 bases respectively, leaving an intervening sequence of 17 bases.

The TCR beta CDR3 regions were amplified from the RNA transcripts. The first round of RT-PCR for the TCR CDR3 was performed with the HTBI primer set and the Qiagen OneStep RT-PCR kit. Libraries were constructed in a second round of multiplex PCR, after which size selection and purification were carried out. Paired-end sequencing of the libraries was performed with 100 bp reads on an Illumina HiSeq2000. The original pipeline was this. Raw data were processed with SOAPnuke, discarding reads with adapters, uncalled bases, mean Phred below 15, or no exact constant-primer or identifier match. COPE v1.2.5 was used to merge high-quality paired reads, and clonotypes were defined as unique nucleotide sequences. MiTCR v1.1 was used to align the clonotypes against IMGT TRBV, TRBD and TRBJ reference segments. The analysis was restricted to V-J combinations with a frequency above 0.0001, which together covered 99.2% of the repertoires. A TCS score was defined as the ratio between F50 (clonal expansion) and ExV (chaos), using BLOSUM62-based TCRdist between CDR3 peptides within each V-J. Welch's t-statistics and random forest reduced around 550 V-J features to 13, which were used in a naive Bayes classifier (R e1071). The public reads were run again by TCRdb, first through fastp at Q25 and then through MiXCR, and only productive beta chains were kept. CDR3 protein duplicates are merged, each entry listing the most common genes and DNA. In this record, the V and J calls reflect TCRdb's handling and not the investigators' own analysis. This sample lists about 210,000 distinct CDR3 sequences; 17% were detected once. The top ten clonotypes cover roughly 50% of the sample.

Here is what the overall study found, with its caveats: A 13 V-J signature model separated ophthalmopathy from stable hyperthyroidism, with nearly 90% sensitivity and 81.08% specificity in cross-validation and 80%/75% in testing. Sample size was not statistically predetermined, and investigators were not blinded to group allocation. In validation, the model predicted progression to ophthalmopathy with approximately 69% sensitivity and less than 80% specificity, a median of about 6 months before onset. Blood samples also contained most of the expanded thyroid clonotypes (frequency above 0.001), which suggests that blood repertoires may reflect thyroid immune responses.

This clonotype was counted between two and nine times. Its target antigen remains unknown. Per-base quality was not reported, and no clone a single base away is much larger than it. The TCR sequence derives from a man aged 45-65 years with Graves' hyperthyroidism. The chain is assembled from TRBV9 and TRBJ2-1; TRBD1 is a weak D gene call, 5 bases matching. The sample consisted of blood. Here is the DNA: TGTGCCAGCAGCACGGACACGTCTCCAGGCAATGAGCAGTTCTTC. This gives the protein CASSTDTSPGNEQFF.